One and the same sample provided the 29 T cell receptor beta chains below, sequenced in a study of blood T cell repertoires in COVID-19. Assay used: immunoSEQ multiplex PCR; TCRdb lists only in-frame clones, some missing. The table lists 200,000 to 300,000 clones, less than 90% of them singletons, with 4.2% in the top ten. The sample consisted of peripheral blood. The receptors were sampled from a man in his 60s with acute or convalescent COVID-19.

The genes are TRBV28 and TRBJ2-7; 7 bases are a match to TRBD1. Germline V lookup: CDR1 MDHEN, CDR2 SYDVKM. J gave up 3 bases and V 7 bases, and 6 bases lay outside the gene matches. CDR3 length equals 13 residues. CDR3: CASTFRDSYEQYF. The CDR3 DNA reads as TGTGCCAGCACCTTTCGGGACAGCTACGAGCAGTACTTC.

This clone is a singleton in its sample. V usage is TRBV5-1 and J usage is TRBJ2-4; tentative D call: TRBD1 (6 bases). CDR3 length equals 15 residues. Trimming pared 2 bases from V and 8 bases from J, leaving 17 bases between. Per germline, CDR1 SGHRS and CDR2 YFSETQ. This CDR3 is CASSFVGGTGDIQYF. The CDR3 region has the DNA TGCGCCAGCAGCTTCGTTGGGGGCACAGGTGACATTCAGTACTTC. The variable domain in full, completed from reference TRBV5-1 and TRBJ2-4, reads KAGVTQTPRYLIKTRGQQVTLSCSPISGHRSVSWYQQTPGQGLQFLFEYFSETQRNKGNFPGRFSGRQFSNSRSEMNVSTLELGDSALYLCASSFVGGTGDIQYFGAGTRLSVL.

The rearrangement joins TRBV5-1 to TRBJ2-1; D is perhaps TRBD1 (5 bases). Trimming took 4 bases from V and 6 from J, leaving 17 bases between them. This CDR3 spans 15 amino acids. Germline V gene data show CDR1 as SGHRS and CDR2 as YFSETQ. The CDR3 loop reads CASSQGSLNGNEQFF. In nucleotides, the CDR3 is TGCGCCAGCAGCCAGGGATCCCTGAATGGCAATGAGCAGTTCTTC.

The rearrangement joins TRBV7-3 to TRBJ2-7, with TRBD2 identical over 11 bases. CDR3 length equals 15 residues. V gave up 6 bases and J gave up 4 bases; unmatched junction bases: 8. Germline V gives CDR1 SGHTA, CDR2 FQGTGA. The CDR3 here is CASSLHSGGAYEQYF. CDR3 sequence (DNA): TGTGCCAGCAGTCTCCATAGCGGGGGGGCTTACGAGCAGTACTTC.

The chain recombines TRBV7-9 with TRBJ2-7, with a weak D call TRBD2 (5 bases). The germline V and J ends were trimmed by 3 bases and 2 bases, with 14 bases remaining between them. The CDR3 has 15 residues. Germline CDR1 and CDR2: SEHNR and FQNEAQ (reference sequence). The CDR3 region is CASSFSGKATYEQYF. The DNA for the CDR3 is TGTGCCAGCAGCTTCTCGGGGAAGGCCACCTACGAGCAGTACTTC.

The V call is TRBV19, the J call TRBJ1-2; no definite D call. Germline V gene data show CDR1 as LNHDA and CDR2 as SQIVND (reference sequence). V was trimmed by 5 bases and J by 5 bases, leaving 18 bases between them. This CDR3 is built from 15 residues. This CDR3 is CASSSGAATRYGYTF. In DNA form, the CDR3 reads TGTGCCAGTAGTTCAGGCGCAGCCACTCGATATGGCTACACCTTC. Complete variable domain (other parts from reference TRBV19 and TRBJ1-2): DGGITQSPKYLFRKEGQNVTLSCEQNLNHDAMYWYRQDPGQGLRLIYYSQIVNDFQKGDIAEGYSVSREKKESFPLTVTSAQKNPTAFYLCASSSGAATRYGYTFGSGTRLTVV.

The chain links TRBV28 to TRBJ2-5; D perhaps matches TRBD1 (5 bases). CDR3 size: 15 residues. CDR1 is MDHEN and CDR2 is SYDVKM in the germline V gene. The V end was cut by 8 bases, the J end by 4 bases, with 20 bases between. In DNA, the CDR3 is TGTGCCAGCGCCCCAGTAGGTAAAGGGGCAGAGACCCAGTACTTC. Amino acid sequence: CASAPVGKGAETQYF.

The rearrangement joins TRBV6-5 to TRBJ1-2; the match to TRBD1 covers 7 bases. The germline V gene has CDR1 MNHEY and CDR2 SVGAGI. CDR3 length: 14 amino acids. V lost 6 bases and J lost 0; bases outside the gene matches: 4. CDR3 DNA sequence: TGTGCCAGCAGAATAGACAGGGCTAACTATGGCTACACCTTC. This gives the protein CASRIDRANYGYTF.

This chain links TRBV7-8 with TRBJ2-1; 9 bases agree with TRBD1. The CDR3 runs to 15 residues. Germline-derived CDR1 and CDR2 are SGHVS and FQNEAQ. Trimming removed 5 bases from V and 6 bases from J; junction bases left unmatched: 8. CDR3 DNA: TGTGCCAGCAGCCTAACCGGGACAGGGCTCAATGAGCAGTTCTTC. Protein: CASSLTGTGLNEQFF.

V usage is TRBV18 and J usage is TRBJ2-7, with a weak D call TRBD1 (5 bases). The CDR3 loop spans 16 amino acids. Germline V CDR1 and CDR2: KGHSH, LQKENI. V lost 0 bases, J lost 2 bases, and 14 bases lay in between. CDR3 nucleotides: TGTGCCAGCTCACCACCGCCAGGGATGACAACCTACGAGCAGTACTTC. Translating it yields CASSPPPGMTTYEQYF.

This chain joins TRBV7-2 and TRBJ2-7; possible D gene TRBD2, 6 bases. CDR1 and CDR2 (germline): SGHTA, FQGNSA. The length of the CDR3 is 13 residues. The ends were cut back, 4 bases at V and 7 bases at J, with 14 bases in the middle. The CDR3 region is CASSSWGVGEQYF. In DNA form, the CDR3 reads TGTGCCAGCAGCTCTTGGGGGGTGGGGGAGCAGTACTTC.

The V gene is TRBV7-2, the J gene TRBJ2-4; D is unclear. The CDR3 is 17 residues long. The germline V and J ends were trimmed by 5 bases and 1 base, with 18 bases remaining between them. Germline CDR1 SGHTA, CDR2 FQGNSA. The CDR3 spells CASSPAPQVRAKNIQYF. The CDR3, as DNA: TGTGCCAGCAGCCCCGCCCCCCAGGTACGGGCCAAAAACATTCAGTACTTC.

This chain uses TRBV18 with TRBJ2-1; 8 nucleotides align to TRBD1. V was clipped by 1 base and J by 3 bases; unmatched bases: 8. The CDR3 is 17 residues long. Germline CDR1 and CDR2: KGHSH and LQKENI. The CDR3 DNA is TGTGCCAGCTCACCACAGAGACGGGACAGGTTCTACAATGAGCAGTTCTTC. Amino acids: CASSPQRRDRFYNEQFF.

The V call is TRBV5-4, the J call TRBJ1-5; no reliable D call. There are 13 residues in the CDR3. V lost 1 base, J lost 8 bases, and 10 bases lay in between. Germline CDR1 reads SGHNT; CDR2 reads YYREEE (reference sequence). The CDR3 is CASSLPAHKPQHF. The CDR3 region has the DNA TGTGCCAGCAGCTTGCCAGCGCACAAGCCCCAGCATTTT.

Worth noting for this clone: A much larger clone sits a single nucleotide away, making a read error possible. The chain recombines TRBV5-4 with TRBJ1-1, with 7 bases aligning to TRBD1. The CDR3 is 13 residues long. Germline CDR1 SGHNT, CDR2 YYREEE (reference sequence). V lost 5 bases, J lost 1 base, and 2 bases stayed unmatched. Here the CDR3 reads CASSRQGNTEAFF. The CDR3, as DNA: TGTGCCAGCAGTCGACAGGGGAACACTGAAGCTTTCTTT.

This chain uses TRBV29-1 with TRBJ2-1; 7 nucleotides line up with TRBD2. This CDR3 is 16 amino acids long. Germline loops: CDR1 SQVTM, CDR2 ANQGSEA. Losses at the gene ends were 7 bases for V and 0 bases for J; bases not matched to a gene: 12. The CDR3 is CSAGRDFLSSYNEQFF. The CDR3 DNA reads as TGCAGCGCTGGGAGGGACTTTCTCTCCTCCTACAATGAGCAGTTCTTC.

The chain couples TRBV5-1 to TRBJ2-5; 7 nucleotides match TRBD1. V was clipped by 4 bases and J by 1 base; unmatched bases: 10. The CDR3 runs to 16 residues. The V gene's germline CDR1 is SGHRS and CDR2 YFSETQ. The CDR3 bases are TGCGCCAGCAGCAATTTGCCCGGGACAGTCCAAGAGACCCAGTACTTC. This translates into CASSNLPGTVQETQYF.

The chain employs TRBV19 and TRBJ1-3; D ambiguous. CDR1 is LNHDA and CDR2 is SQIVND in the germline V gene (reference sequence). This CDR3 spans 14 amino acids. The V end lost 6 bases, the J end lost 8 bases, and 17 bases lay between the germline ends. The CDR3 protein is CASRTLETSDTIYF. The CDR3 DNA reads as TGTGCCAGTAGGACTCTTGAGACCTCGGACACCATATATTTT.

The CDR3 reads CASSPLGILGREQYF. CDR3 DNA: TGCGCCAGCAGCCCCCTGGGTATACTGGGGAGGGAGCAGTACTTC. This chain links TRBV5-1 with TRBJ2-7; tentative D call: TRBD2 (6 bases). Germline assignment: CDR1 SGHRS and CDR2 YFSETQ. V was trimmed by 4 bases and J by 7 bases, leaving 21 bases between them. The CDR3 has 15 residues.

This clone has just a few counts. This rearrangement joins TRBV6-6 to TRBJ2-7; 12 bases map to TRBD2. Looked up from germline, CDR1 is MNHNY and CDR2 is SVGAGI (reference sequence). This CDR3 has 14 amino acids. V gave up 5 bases and J gave up 4 bases; unmatched junction bases: 3. The DNA for the CDR3 is TGTGCCAGCAGTCAGGGGACTAGCGGGTACGAGCAGTACTTC. This gives the protein CASSQGTSGYEQYF.

The chain links TRBV6-5 to TRBJ1-2, with 9 bases fitting TRBD1. The CDR3 has 16 residues. Germline loops: CDR1 MNHEY, CDR2 SVGAGI. J gave up 5 bases and V 2 bases, and 9 bases lay outside the gene matches. The CDR3 sequence: CASSYSWAGQGYGYTF. The CDR3 DNA is TGTGCCAGCAGTTACAGTTGGGCGGGACAGGGATATGGCTACACCTTC.

V gene TRBV19 combines with J gene TRBJ2-4, with TRBD2 as a possible D gene (5 bases). V dropped 7 bases and J dropped 8 bases, with 15 bases sitting between them. CDR3 size: 13 residues. Germline-derived CDR1 and CDR2 are LNHDA and SQIVND (reference sequence). CDR3 sequence reads: CASTPPARDIQYF. For the CDR3, the DNA is TGTGCCAGTACTCCCCCGGCGAGGGACATTCAGTACTTC.

This chain joins TRBV7-3 and TRBJ2-3; 9 nucleotides match TRBD2. Looked up from germline, CDR1 is SGHTA and CDR2 is FQGTGA. V gave up 5 bases and J gave up 4 bases; unmatched junction bases: 4. CDR3 size: 14 residues. The CDR3 DNA reads TGTGCCAGCAGCCTTAGCGGGAGTGCAGATACGCAGTATTTT. It yields the protein CASSLSGSADTQYF.

J is TRBJ2-1 and V is TRBV7-3; 9 bases align to TRBD2. V trimming: 2 bases; J trimming: 2 bases; junction bases outside the gene matches: 4. CDR1 and CDR2 from the germline V gene are SGHTA and FQGTGA. This CDR3 is 16 amino acids long. Here the CDR3 DNA reads TGTGCCAGCAGCTTAGGGGCTAGCGGGGCCTACAATGAGCAGTTCTTC. Its protein is CASSLGASGAYNEQFF.

This chain links TRBV5-6 with TRBJ2-1; 8 nucleotides match TRBD2. Trimming cost V 0 bases and J 9 bases; bases outside gene matches: 8. There are 15 residues in the CDR3. In germline, CDR1 is SGHDT, CDR2 YYEEEE. The chain's CDR3 is CASSLGGGPHGEQFF. DNA of the CDR3: TGTGCCAGCAGCTTGGGCGGGGGGCCCCACGGTGAGCAGTTCTTC.

The chain recombines TRBV7-2 with TRBJ1-3; D not certain. The CDR3 contains 15 residues. V gave up 5 bases and J gave up 0 bases, with 11 bases separating them. Germline V gene data show CDR1 as SGHTA and CDR2 as FQGNSA. The CDR3 DNA sequence: TGTGCCAGCAGCCGCGACGGGAGCTCTGGAAACACCATATATTTT. Protein: CASSRDGSSGNTIYF. The full variable domain, with the rest looked up from reference TRBV7-2 and TRBJ1-3, is GAGVSQSPSNKVTEKGKDVELRCDPISGHTALYWYRQSLGQGLEFLIYFQGNSAPDKSGLPSDRFSAERTGGSVSTLTIQRTQQEDSAVYLCASSRDGSSGNTIYFGEGSWLTVV.

The chain combines TRBV4-2 with TRBJ1-5; D remains ambiguous. The V and J ends lost 0 bases and 6 bases respectively, with 6 bases between them. Looked up from germline, CDR1 is LGHNA and CDR2 is YNFKEQ. The CDR3 extends over 13 amino acids. Here the CDR3 reads CASSQDTGQPQHF. The DNA for the CDR3 is TGTGCCAGCAGCCAAGATACCGGTCAGCCCCAGCATTTT.

This clone turned up a few times. The gene calls are TRBV6-5 and TRBJ2-2; weak D call: TRBD1 (6 bases). CDR1 and CDR2 from the germline V gene are MNHEY and SVGAGI. The CDR3 totals 13 residues. V was trimmed by 7 bases and J by 2 bases, leaving 8 bases between them. This CDR3 is CASMGTNTGELFF. The CDR3 nucleotides are TGTGCCAGCATGGGGACAAACACCGGGGAGCTGTTTTTT.

The chain links TRBV10-3 to TRBJ1-2, with TRBD1 matching 8 bases. V lost 6 bases, J lost 5 bases, and 14 bases stayed unmatched. CDR3 length: 16 amino acids. CDR1 is ENHRY and CDR2 is SYGVKD in the germline V gene. The DNA of the CDR3 is TGTGCCATCAGCGCTTACTCGGACAGGGTGGGGTATGGCTACACCTTC. As protein: CAISAYSDRVGYGYTF.